One and the same sample provided the 25 T cell receptor beta chains below, sequenced in a study of molecular identifiers for immune sequencing clone quantification. MiXCR, run by TCRdb on the PCR reads, gives a single entry per CDR3 protein. The table includes 70,000 to 90,000 distinct CDR3 sequences, around 20% detected once. Sequences were obtained from naive CD8+ T cells from blood, with Jurkat cell RNA spiked in. Subset in this sample: FACS-sorted CD8+CD4-CCR7+CD45RA+ naive T cells. These receptors were collected from a human donor in good health. Some libraries in this study had Jurkat cell RNA spiked in.

This clonotype was counted at least ten times. The genes are TRBV27 and TRBJ2-7; 9 nucleotides align to TRBD1. This CDR3 has 13 amino acids. The germline CDR1 and CDR2 sequences are MNHEY and SMNVEV (reference sequence). J lost 5 bases, V lost 6 bases, and 5 bases had no gene match. DNA for the CDR3: TGTGCCAGCAGAGACAGGGGGTATAACGAGCAGTACTTC. Its translation: CASRDRGYNEQYF.

The chain is built from TRBV10-3 and TRBJ2-7, with 8 bases that match TRBD1. The CDR3 runs to 15 residues. Trimming took 3 bases from V and 0 from J; bases not matched to a gene: 4. Per germline, CDR1 ENHRY and CDR2 SYGVKD. The CDR3: CAISEWTGSSYEQYF. The CDR3 DNA reads as TGTGCCATCAGTGAATGGACAGGGAGCTCCTACGAGCAGTACTTC.

Details on this clonotype: A much more abundant neighbour one base away suggests this may be a read error. The chain combines TRBV5-3 with TRBJ2-5; TRBD1 is a possible D gene (6 bases). TRBV5-3 is identified as an open reading frame with a role that is uncertain. CDR3 length equals 15 residues. The CDR3 region has the DNA TGTGCCAGCAGCTTTTCCCAGGACAGTTTACGGACCCAGTACTTC. Encoded protein: CASSFSQDSLRTQYF.

This clonotype came up a few times. For the CDR3, the DNA is TGCAGCGTTTCCTCCCTCACAGACATATTTTACTACAATGAGCAGTTCTTC. Translated: CSVSSLTDIFYYNEQFF. This chain connects TRBV29-1 to TRBJ2-1, with D hard to call. The CDR3 is 17 residues long. V was clipped by 5 bases and J by 3 bases, with 23 bases between them. Germline loops: CDR1 SQVTM, CDR2 ANQGSEA.

This clonotype showed up many times. The rearrangement uses TRBV12-3 or TRBV12-4 and TRBJ1-4; D might be TRBD1 (6 bases). The CDR3 is 13 amino acids. V was clipped by 4 bases and J by 12 bases, with 15 bases between them. DNA of the CDR3: TGTGCCAGCAGTTGGGGTGGGGGGGCAGAACTGTTTTTT. Translating it yields CASSWGGGAELFF.

This clonotype was counted ten times or more. The chain recombines TRBV13 with TRBJ2-5, with 11 bases that match TRBD2. CDR1 PRHDT and CDR2 FYEKMQ come from the germline V gene (reference sequence). This CDR3 has 15 amino acids. J gave up 7 bases and V 2 bases, and 6 bases lay outside the gene matches. CDR3 in amino acids: CASSLTSGGGGTQYF. CDR3 bases: TGTGCCAGCAGCTTAACTAGCGGGGGCGGCGGGACCCAGTACTTC.

Ten or more counts support this clonotype. In nucleotides, the CDR3 is TGTGCTAGTGGTTTGGCTACAGGGGCTACTCAAGAGACCCAGTACTTC. The encoded protein is CASGLATGATQETQYF. The gene calls are TRBV12-5 and TRBJ2-5; TRBD1 aligns across 7 bases. This CDR3 has 16 residues. Germline lookup yields CDR1 LGHNT and CDR2 FRNRAP. V gave up 1 base and J gave up 2 bases; unmatched junction bases: 7.

To note about this clonotype: Likely a read error: the CDR3 ends without its conserved phenylalanine or tryptophan. The chain joins TRBV5-6 to TRBJ2-7; D ambiguous. The germline V gene has CDR1 SGHDT and CDR2 YYEEEE. Trimming took off 2 bases at V and 0 bases at J, with 6 bases between the two ends. The CDR3 is 13 residues long. The CDR3 here is CASSFPSSYEQYS. The CDR3 region has the DNA TGTGCCAGCAGCTTTCCTAGCTCCTACGAGCAGTACTCC.

This chain links TRBV24-1 with TRBJ2-3; D remains unclear. The CDR3 extends over 16 amino acids. V was shortened by 3 bases and J by 4 bases, with 16 bases between the two germline ends. Per the germline V gene, CDR1 is KGHDR and CDR2 is SFDVKD. The CDR3 DNA is TGTGCCACCAGTGATACCCGGTTTCTGGGGTCAGATACGCAGTATTTT. It yields the protein CATSDTRFLGSDTQYF.

This clonotype occurred a few times. The chain carries TRBV4-1 and TRBJ2-6; 11 bases map to TRBD1. This CDR3 is built from 18 residues. From germline, CDR1 is MGHRA and CDR2 YSYEKL. V was clipped by 1 base and J by 0 bases; unmatched bases: 2. In DNA, the CDR3 is TGCGCCAGCAGCCAAGGGGACAGGGGGTACTCTGGGGCCAACGTCCTGACTTTC. Translated: CASSQGDRGYSGANVLTF.

This clonotype was counted ten times or more. The chain is built from TRBV7-2 and TRBJ1-5; D gene unclear. Germline loops: CDR1 SGHTA, CDR2 FQGNSA. The CDR3 length is 16 residues. Deletions cut 1 base from V and 2 bases from J, with 12 bases between. The CDR3 sequence: CASSLVTGIGNQPQHF. CDR3 DNA sequence: TGTGCCAGCAGCTTAGTTACGGGGATTGGCAATCAGCCCCAGCATTTT.

Comment on this clonotype: This may stem from a read error, because a much larger clone lies one nucleotide away. V gene TRBV29-1 combines with J gene TRBJ1-2; weak D call: TRBD1 (5 bases). Trimming took off 4 bases at V and 3 bases at J, with 6 bases between the two ends. This CDR3 is 11 amino acids long. Germline V CDR1 and CDR2: SQVTM, ANQGSEA. The DNA of the CDR3 is TGCAGCGTTGCGACAGACTATGGCTACACCTTC. Encoded protein: CSVATDYGYTF.

A remark on this clonotype: This may be a read error: a much more frequent sequence differs by one nucleotide. The gene calls are TRBV2 and TRBJ2-7; 10 bases are a match to TRBD1. CDR3 size: 14 residues. CDR1 and CDR2 (germline): SNHLY, FYNNEI. In nucleotides, the CDR3 is TGTGTCAGCAGGCCCGGGACAGGGGACTACGAGCAGTACTTC. Translating gives CVSRPGTGDYEQYF.

The chain links TRBV19 to TRBJ2-5, with D perhaps TRBD1 (6 bases). The CDR3 contains 14 residues. Per germline, CDR1 LNHDA and CDR2 SQIVND (reference sequence). Trimming took 4 bases from V and 5 from J, leaving 14 bases between them. The DNA of the CDR3 is TGTGCCAGTAGTAGAAACAGGGTCAGGGAGACCCAGTACTTC. Translated, it gives CASSRNRVRETQYF.

Ten or more counts support this clonotype. The chain links TRBV20-1 to TRBJ2-7, with 10 bases fitting TRBD2. CDR1 and CDR2 from the germline V gene are DFQATT and SNEGSKA (reference sequence). J gave up 4 bases and V 2 bases, and 2 bases lay outside the gene matches. The length of the CDR3 is 13 residues. The DNA of the CDR3 is TGCAGTGCTAGACTAGCGGGGGAGTACGAGCAGTACTTC. The encoded protein is CSARLAGEYEQYF.

The chain joins TRBV6-2 or TRBV6-3 to TRBJ1-2, with 7 bases matching TRBD1. This CDR3 is built from 14 residues. V shed 6 bases, J shed 4 bases, and the junction held 8 bases outside the gene matches. From germline, CDR1 is MNHEY and CDR2 SVGEGT. The CDR3 nucleotides read TGTGCCAGCAGCACGACAGGGATCAGCTATGGCTACACCTTC. It translates to CASSTTGISYGYTF.

A remark on this clonotype: A much larger clone sits a single nucleotide away, making a read error possible. The chain is built from TRBV7-9 and TRBJ2-7; 8 nucleotides line up with TRBD1. The germline gives CDR1 SEHNR, CDR2 FQNEAQ (reference sequence). This CDR3 has 13 residues. In nucleotides, the CDR3 is TGTGCCAGCAGCCCGACAGGGGCCTACGGGCAGTACTTC. This encodes CASSPTGAYGQYF.

There are a few counts of this clonotype. This may arise from a read error, as a much more abundant clone is one base away. This sequence joins TRBV14 and TRBJ2-7, with 8 bases lining up with TRBD2. Germline-derived CDR1 and CDR2 are SGHDN and FVKESK. This CDR3 is built from 16 residues. V was clipped by 1 base and J by 5 bases; unmatched bases: 10. CDR3 region: CASSQGASGSSHEQYF. The CDR3 bases are TGTGCCAGCAGCCAAGGTGCCAGCGGGAGTTCCCACGAGCAGTACTTC.

This clonotype was seen a handful of times. The genes are TRBV13 and TRBJ2-1, with D possibly being TRBD1 or TRBD2 (6 bases each). Per the germline V gene, CDR1 is PRHDT and CDR2 is FYEKMQ (reference sequence). This CDR3 contains 16 residues. Trimming removed 3 bases at V and 7 bases at J, with 19 bases between. In DNA form, the CDR3 reads TGTGCCAGCAGCTTTATCTCTCCAGGGGAGGTAAATGAGCAGTTCTTC. This sequence encodes CASSFISPGEVNEQFF.

With regard to this clonotype: A much larger clone lies one base from this, so it may be a read error. The CDR3 protein is CASSLGRQSYEQHF. The DNA of the CDR3 is TGTGCCAGCAGCTTAGGCAGACAGAGCTACGAGCAGCACTTC. This chain connects TRBV7-6 to TRBJ2-7, with D perhaps matching TRBD1 (5 bases). The CDR3 consists of 14 residues. Germline V gives CDR1 SGHVS, CDR2 FNYEAQ. Drawing the rest from reference TRBV7-6 and TRBJ2-7, the complete variable domain is GAGVSQSPRYKVTKRGQDVALRCDPISGHVSLYWYRQALGQGPEFLTYFNYEAQQDKSGLPNDRFSAERPEGSISTLTIQRTEQRDSAMYRCASSLGRQSYEQHFGPGTRLTVT.

This clonotype was seen a single time. J is TRBJ1-1 and V is TRBV29-1, with D unclear. CDR1 SQVTM and CDR2 ANQGSEA come from the germline V gene. Trimming took 3 bases from V and 6 from J, leaving 11 bases between them. This CDR3 region has 12 residues. Here the CDR3 reads CSVDKGYAEAFF. The CDR3 DNA sequence: TGCAGCGTTGATAAAGGGTACGCTGAAGCTTTCTTT.

This clonotype was recorded at least ten times. The chain links TRBV12-3 or TRBV12-4 to TRBJ2-6, with 7 bases that match TRBD1. The CDR3 consists of 15 residues. V lost 6 bases, J lost 2 bases, and 4 bases stayed unmatched. CDR3 nucleotides: TGTGCCAGCAGCCCCACAGGGGCTGGGGCCAACGTCCTGACTTTC. Its protein is CASSPTGAGANVLTF.

This clonotype has ten or more counts. This sequence joins TRBV2 and TRBJ2-3, with D unresolved. This CDR3 has 15 residues. V lost 6 bases and J lost 9, with 22 bases in between. Germline V gene lookup returns CDR1 SNHLY and CDR2 FYNNEI. This CDR3 is CASRASLSALQTQYF. Written as DNA, the CDR3 is TGTGCCAGCAGGGCAAGCCTCTCAGCCCTCCAGACGCAGTATTTT.

This clonotype has a handful of counts. V is TRBV29-1 and J is TRBJ2-3; D unresolved. The ends were cut back, 2 bases at V and 5 bases at J, with 2 bases in the middle. The germline CDR1 and CDR2 sequences are SQVTM and ANQGSEA. The CDR3 is 10 residues long. Here the CDR3 reads CSVELDTQYF. CDR3 DNA sequence: TGCAGCGTTGAACTAGATACGCAGTATTTT.

Many counts were recorded for this clonotype. This rearrangement joins TRBV6-2 or TRBV6-3 to TRBJ2-1; a possible D gene is TRBD2 (5 bases). V shed 5 bases and J shed 7 bases, with 21 bases lying between them. From germline, CDR1 is MNHEY and CDR2 SVGEGT. This CDR3 contains 16 residues. The CDR3 DNA reads as TGTGCCAGCAGTCCTCATGCGTCCCGGGATGCTAATGAGCAGTTCTTC. It translates to CASSPHASRDANEQFF.